This T cell receptor beta chain is from a study of glioma-infiltrating T cells. Study results and caveats: A blood CDR3 motif signature was depleted in highly divergent patients.

V lost 0 bases, J lost 9 bases, and 9 bases lay in between. CDR1 is LGHNA and CDR2 is YSLEER in the germline V gene. CDR3 length: 13 residues. About this clonotype: The target antigen is unknown.

Amplification of TCR alpha and beta CDR3 regions from RNA used iRepertoire nested multiplex PCR. MiXCR was run by TCRdb on the multiplex PCR reads, yielding one entry per CDR3 protein. The data hold about 380,000 distinct CDR3 sequences, with roughly two fifths observed a single time. Sequenced material: glioma tissue, nonneoplastic brain tissue, or PBMCs (not recorded which). V and J are TRBV4-3 and TRBJ2-1; D remains ambiguous. The TCR sequence derives from a human donor with low-grade glioma or glioblastoma, undergoing nonglioma brain surgery, or in good health (not recorded which). CDR3 sequence (DNA): TGCGCCAGCAGCCAAGATCCGTTTTCTGAGCAGTTCTTC. It translates to CASSQDPFSEQFF.